This TCR beta chain was sequenced for a study of graft-versus-host responses after intestinal transplantation. The method was immunoSEQ multiplex PCR; TCRdb's version includes in-frame clones alone and lacks a portion of them. The sample contains about 9,500 clones, 30% of which appear only once. Trimming shortened V by 0 bases and J by 2 bases, and 11 bases separated the two germline ends. The CDR3 is 14 amino acids. Germline V CDR1 and CDR2: GTSNPN, SVGIG (reference sequence). This sample comprised alloreactive CD4+ T cells from a mixed lymphocyte reaction culture, obtained before intestinal transplant. Subset described: CFSE-low proliferating T cells sorted from roughly 6-day pre-transplant mixed lymphocyte reaction (GvH or HvG direction). This receptor was taken from a human patient who received an intestinal transplant. V is TRBV30 and J is TRBJ2-7; no clear D gene. The DNA for the CDR3 is TGTGCCTGGAGTGTAGGCGTTCCTCCCTACGAGCAGTACTTC. It translates to CAWSVGVPPYEQYF.